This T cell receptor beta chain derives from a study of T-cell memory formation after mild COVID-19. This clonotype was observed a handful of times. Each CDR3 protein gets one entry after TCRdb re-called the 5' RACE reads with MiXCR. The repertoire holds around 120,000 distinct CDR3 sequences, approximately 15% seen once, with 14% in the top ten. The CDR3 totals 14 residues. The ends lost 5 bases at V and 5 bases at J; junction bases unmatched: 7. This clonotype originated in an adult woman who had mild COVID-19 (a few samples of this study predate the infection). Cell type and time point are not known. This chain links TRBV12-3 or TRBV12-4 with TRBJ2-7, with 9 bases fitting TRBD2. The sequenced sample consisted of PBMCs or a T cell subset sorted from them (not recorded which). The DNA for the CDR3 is TGTGCCAGCAGTCTCCGACTAGCGGAAAACGAGCAGTACTTC. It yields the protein CASSLRLAENEQYF.